Listed below are T cell receptor beta chains from one sample, sequenced in a study of CD8 T cells in ankylosing spondylitis. From the 5' RACE reads, TCRdb called clonotypes with MiXCR, one entry per CDR3 protein. The sample records roughly 700,000 distinct CDR3 sequences, around 17% being singletons. Sequenced sample: blood, either unsorted or a sorted T cell fraction (not recorded which). Receptors originate from a male donor with ankylosing spondylitis. Each CDR3 is given with its conserved first and last residue. D genes are given only for firm matches. A clone size is listed for some rows: how often the clone was seen (once, few, many), or a class if it is expanded.

TRBV6-2/TRBV6-3	TRBD2	NA	TRBJ2-7	TGTGCCAGCAGCGGGGGGGGGCTCGAATACGAGCAGTACTTC	CASSGGGLEYEQYF
TRBV6-1	TRBD2	NA	TRBJ2-1	TGTGCCAGTTTGCCGGAGTGGCGGGGGGCCGGTGAGCAGTTCTTC	CASLPEWRGAGEQFF
TRBV6-1	NA	few	TRBJ1-2	TGTGCCAGCAGCGCCGAGGCAGGTCGATATGCCCCATATGGCTACACCTTC	CASSAEAGRYAPYGYTF
TRBV18	NA	NA	TRBJ2-2	TGTGCCAGCTCACCGGGAGGCCCGAACACCGGGGAGCTGTTTTTT	CASSPGGPNTGELFF
TRBV5-1	NA	NA	TRBJ1-1	TGCGCCAGCAGCTTGGTGGGGGTCGGAGCTTTCTTT	CASSLVGVGAFF
TRBV6-2/TRBV6-3	NA	NA	TRBJ2-2	TGTGCCAGCCGGGGGCCGAGGAACACCGGGGAGCTGTTTTTT	CASRGPRNTGELFF
TRBV5-6	TRBD1	few	TRBJ2-7	TGTGCCAGCAGCCCAATCCCCAGGACAGGGCCCTACGAGCAGTACTTC	CASSPIPRTGPYEQYF
TRBV9	TRBD1	many	TRBJ2-5	TGTGCCAGCAGCCCCGTCCCGGGACAGGGAGTCCAGTACTTC	CASSPVPGQGVQYF
TRBV19	TRBD1	NA	TRBJ1-1	TGTGCCACCCATGGACAGGGATCGGGAATGAACACTGAAGCTTTCTTT	CATHGQGSGMNTEAFF
TRBV24-1	TRBD2	NA	TRBJ2-3	TGTGCCACCAGTGATCCCGCGCCTAGCGGCCCGGATACGCAGTATTTT	CATSDPAPSGPDTQYF
TRBV6-5	NA	NA	TRBJ1-2	TGTGCCAGCAGTTACGCGTGGCAAGGGACCTATGGCTACACCTTC	CASSYAWQGTYGYTF
TRBV29-1	NA	NA	TRBJ2-1	TGCAGCGTTTATGGACAGTACAATGAGCAGTTCTTC	CSVYGQYNEQFF
TRBV13	NA	NA	TRBJ1-2	TGTGCCAGCAGCTTAGGCGGCCGACAGTACTCATCTAACTATGGCTACACCTTC	CASSLGGRQYSSNYGYTF
TRBV6-2/TRBV6-3	TRBD1	few	TRBJ2-3	TGTGCCAGCAGAGGGACAGGGCTGGGCGTTACGCAGTATTTT	CASRGTGLGVTQYF
TRBV7-9	NA	NA	TRBJ2-6	TGTGCCAGCAGCTTAGTTTGGGTCTCTGGGGCCAACGTCCTGACTTTC	CASSLVWVSGANVLTF